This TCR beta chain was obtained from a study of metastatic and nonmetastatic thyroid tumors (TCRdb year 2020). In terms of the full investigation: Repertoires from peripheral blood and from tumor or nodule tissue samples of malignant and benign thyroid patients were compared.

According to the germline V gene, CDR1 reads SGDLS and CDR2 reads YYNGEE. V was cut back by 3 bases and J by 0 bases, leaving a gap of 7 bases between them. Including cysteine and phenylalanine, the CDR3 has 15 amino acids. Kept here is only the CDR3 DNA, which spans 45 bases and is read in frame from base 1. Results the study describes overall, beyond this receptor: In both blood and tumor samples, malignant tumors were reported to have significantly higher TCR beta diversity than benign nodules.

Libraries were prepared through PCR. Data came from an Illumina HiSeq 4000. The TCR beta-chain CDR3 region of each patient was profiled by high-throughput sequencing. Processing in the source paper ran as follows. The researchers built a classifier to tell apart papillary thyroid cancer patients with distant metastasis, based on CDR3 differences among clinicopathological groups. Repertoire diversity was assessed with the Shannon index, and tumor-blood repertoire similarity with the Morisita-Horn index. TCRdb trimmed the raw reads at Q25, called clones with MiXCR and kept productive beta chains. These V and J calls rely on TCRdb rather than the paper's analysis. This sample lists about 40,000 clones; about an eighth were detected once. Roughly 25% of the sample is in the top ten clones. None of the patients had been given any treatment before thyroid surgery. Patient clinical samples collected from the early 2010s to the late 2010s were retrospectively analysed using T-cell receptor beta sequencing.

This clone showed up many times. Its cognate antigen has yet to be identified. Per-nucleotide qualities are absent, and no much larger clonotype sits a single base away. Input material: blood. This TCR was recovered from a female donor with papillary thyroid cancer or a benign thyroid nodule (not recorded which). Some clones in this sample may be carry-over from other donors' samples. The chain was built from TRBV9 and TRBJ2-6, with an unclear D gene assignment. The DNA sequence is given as TGTGCCAGCAGCGCTCGGTTCTCTGGGGCCAACGTCCTGACTTTC. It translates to CASSARFSGANVLTF.